One T cell receptor beta chain is described in this entry. Germline V lookup: CDR1 SGHNT, CDR2 YENEEA. The CDR3 has 13 residues. Trimming removed 5 bases from V and 3 bases from J, with 10 bases in between. Seattle researchers signed up patients amid active infection and tracked them longitudinally. The data were obtained in a study of blood T cell repertoires in COVID-19. About the study: From the United States, Italy and Spain came samples of acute and convalescent COVID-19. Sources were T cells, B-cell-depleted T cells, or PBMCs; the material itself was cDNA or gDNA.

The table came from immunoSEQ multiplex PCR; TCRdb's copy has only in-frame clones and leaves some out. The table includes roughly 280,000 clones, about 87% detected once. The chain combines TRBV11-3 with TRBJ1-1; TRBD1 might be the D (5 bases). Sequencing input: peripheral blood. This clonotype originated in a woman aged 55-75 years with COVID-19, enrolled during active disease. The CDR3 DNA reads as TGTGCCAGCAGCCCCGACAGACACACTGAAGCTTTCTTT. This gives the protein CASSPDRHTEAFF.